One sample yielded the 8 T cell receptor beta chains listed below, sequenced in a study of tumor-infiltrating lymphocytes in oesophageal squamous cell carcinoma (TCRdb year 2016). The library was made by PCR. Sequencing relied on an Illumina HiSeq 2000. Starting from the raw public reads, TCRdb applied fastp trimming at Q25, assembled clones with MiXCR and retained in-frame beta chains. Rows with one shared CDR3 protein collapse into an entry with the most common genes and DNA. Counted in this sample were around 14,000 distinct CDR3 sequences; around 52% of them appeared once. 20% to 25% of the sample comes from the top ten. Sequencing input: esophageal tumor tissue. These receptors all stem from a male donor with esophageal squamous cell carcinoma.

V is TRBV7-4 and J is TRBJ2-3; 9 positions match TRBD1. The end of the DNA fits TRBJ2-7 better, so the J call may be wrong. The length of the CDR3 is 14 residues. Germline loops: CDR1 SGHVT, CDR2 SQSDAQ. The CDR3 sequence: CASSLGTGIHEQYF. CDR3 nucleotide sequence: TGTGCCAGCAGCTTGGGGACAGGGATCCATGAGCAGTACTTC.

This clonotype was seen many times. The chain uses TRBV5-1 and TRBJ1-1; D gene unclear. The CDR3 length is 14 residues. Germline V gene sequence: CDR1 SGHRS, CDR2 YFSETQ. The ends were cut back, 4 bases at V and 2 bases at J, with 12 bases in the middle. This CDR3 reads CASSRPGSNTEAFF. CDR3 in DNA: TGCGCCAGCAGCCGCCCGGGGTCAAACACTGAAGCTTTCTTT.

Here the CDR3 DNA reads TGTGCCAGCAGCTTAGAACCAGGGGGCAATCAGCCCCAGCATTTT. Protein sequence: CASSLEPGGNQPQHF. The chain recombines TRBV7-6 with TRBJ1-5; D may be TRBD1 (6 bases). In germline, CDR1 is SGHVS, CDR2 FNYEAQ. The CDR3 is made up of 15 amino acids. V was clipped by 1 base and J by 2 bases, with 9 bases between them.

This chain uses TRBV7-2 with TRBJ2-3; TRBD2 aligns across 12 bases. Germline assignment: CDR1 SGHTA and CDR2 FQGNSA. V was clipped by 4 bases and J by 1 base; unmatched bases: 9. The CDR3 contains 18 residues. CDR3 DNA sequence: TGTGCCAGCAGCTCCCAGACTAGCGGGAGATGGGGCACAGATACGCAGTATTTT. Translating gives CASSSQTSGRWGTDTQYF.

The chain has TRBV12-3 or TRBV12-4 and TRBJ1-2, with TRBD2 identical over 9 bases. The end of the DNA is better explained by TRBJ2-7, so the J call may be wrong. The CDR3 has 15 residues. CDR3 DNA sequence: TGTGCCAGCAGTCCCCGACTAGCGGTAGGGTACGAGCAGTACTTC. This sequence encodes CASSPRLAVGYEQYF.

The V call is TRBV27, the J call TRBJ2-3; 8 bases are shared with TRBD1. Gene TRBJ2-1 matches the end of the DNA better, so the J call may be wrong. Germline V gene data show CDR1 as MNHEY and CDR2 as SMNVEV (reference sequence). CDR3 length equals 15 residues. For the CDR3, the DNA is TGTGCCAGCAGTTTTGAGGACAGGGCGTGGAATGAGCAGTTCTTC. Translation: CASSFEDRAWNEQFF.

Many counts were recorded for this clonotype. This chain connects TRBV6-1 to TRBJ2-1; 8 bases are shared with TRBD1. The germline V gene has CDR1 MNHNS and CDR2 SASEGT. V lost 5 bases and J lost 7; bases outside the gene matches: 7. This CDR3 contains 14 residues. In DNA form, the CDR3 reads TGTGCCAGCAGTACCCCGGACAGGGCAAATGAGCAGTTCTTC. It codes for CASSTPDRANEQFF.

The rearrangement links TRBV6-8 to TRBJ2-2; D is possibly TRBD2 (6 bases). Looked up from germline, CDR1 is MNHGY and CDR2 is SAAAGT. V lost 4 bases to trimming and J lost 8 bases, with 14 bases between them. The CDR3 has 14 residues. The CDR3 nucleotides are TGTGCCAGCAGTTTTACGGAGGGCCAAGGGGAGCTGTTTTTT. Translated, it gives CASSFTEGQGELFF.